The rows below give T cell receptor beta chains drawn from one sample of a study of regulatory T cells in long-lasting Graves disease. TCRdb independently ran MiXCR on the multiplex PCR reads; one entry per CDR3 protein. The sample includes 390,000 or so distinct CDR3 sequences, around 23% of them seen just once. The specimen comprised peripheral blood mononuclear cells (PBMCs), sampled when the disease was refractory, from a patient treated with antithyroid drugs. All receptors come from a woman aged 35 to 49 with Graves disease. Both conserved end residues are trimmed from each CDR3. Clone size is not always given. Where it is, it says once, few, many or a class for expanded clones.

>NA|TRBV20-1
SATSTEAF
>few|TRBV20-1
SALEGGGARLEQY
>NA|TRBV20-1
SASTGRGTGELF
>many|TRBV20-1
SAGRVTNEKLF
>many|TRBV7-9
ASSLSGSGTEAF
>NA|TRBV6-9
ASSYQGAGGANVLT
>NA|TRBV4-1
ASSQVRLSSETQY
>NA|TRBV10-3
AISRGTEAF
>NA|TRBV28
ASSQGAGYEQY
>few|TRBV20-1
SAPPLRPNQPQH
>NA|TRBV24-1
ATSDLRADEQY
>NA|TRBV6-2/TRBV6-3
ASSEDVWWSERF
>many|TRBV20-1
SALGRGTDTEAF